This T cell receptor (beta chain) is drawn from a study of metastatic and nonmetastatic thyroid tumors. The overall study: It was across blood and tumor or nodule tissue from malignant and benign thyroid patients that repertoires were compared. Study results and limitations: It was reportedly found that TCR beta diversity was significantly higher in malignant thyroid tumors than in benign nodules, a difference seen in both blood and tumor samples.

No treatment had been given to any patient before thyroid surgery. This clone occurred many times. What it recognizes is unknown. In the study's own analysis: Across clinicopathological groups, CDR3 differences served as the basis for building a distant-metastasis classifier for papillary thyroid cancer. TCRdb used MiXCR to call clones anew from the PCR reads. TCRdb's processing, not the study's, gives the V and J calls here. The sample holds approximately 25,000 clones, roughly 15% seen once. Germline V gives CDR1 MNHNS, CDR2 SASEGT. The CDR3 sequence is 11 residues long. V was shortened by 3 bases and J by 5 bases, with 4 bases between the two germline ends.

This sequence originates from a male donor with papillary thyroid cancer or a benign thyroid nodule (not recorded which). Some clones in this sample may be carry-over from other donors' samples. The rearrangement uses TRBV6-1 and TRBJ1-2; D gene ambiguous. Sample: blood. The CDR3 loop is CASSETYGYTF. Here the CDR3 DNA reads TGTGCCAGCAGTGAGACTTATGGCTACACCTTC.